This entry lists 21 T cell receptor beta chains sequenced from one sample in a study of CD8 T cells in ankylosing spondylitis. General study points: A TCR beta motif of under 10 highly homologous variants appeared characteristic of ankylosing spondylitis blood.

The antigens of these receptors remain unknown. TCRdb redid the calling of the 5' RACE reads with MiXCR, one entry per CDR3 protein. Of approximately 400,000 distinct CDR3 sequences in the sample, roughly 26% were seen once. Sequenced sample: blood, either unsorted or a sorted T cell fraction (not recorded which). These TCRs come from a male donor with ankylosing spondylitis.

This clonotype has more than one count but fewer than ten. Lacking the conserved final phenylalanine or tryptophan, this CDR3 likely reflects a read error. It is unclear where the CDR3 begins or ends on the DNA, so no DNA is shown, and the CDR3 is as TCRdb lists it. The chain has TRBV15 and TRBJ2-7; the table's D call TRBD1 went unverified against the DNA. The CDR3 spans 12 amino acids, including both terminal residues. Germline V gene data show CDR1 as LNHNV and CDR2 as YYDKDF (reference sequence). The CDR3 region is CATSRDWGRIHL.

This clonotype was observed at least ten times. The chain recombines TRBV10-3 with TRBJ1-5; D uncertain. This CDR3 is 14 amino acids long. Looked up from germline, CDR1 is ENHRY and CDR2 is SYGVKD. V lost 0 bases, J lost 5 bases, and 8 bases lay in between. The CDR3 sequence: CAISESVEYQPQHF. The CDR3 DNA sequence: TGTGCCATCAGTGAGTCCGTGGAATATCAGCCCCAGCATTTT.

This clonotype turned up a few times. The genes are TRBV29-1 and TRBJ2-1; D is possibly TRBD2 (6 bases). Per the germline V gene, CDR1 is SQVTM and CDR2 is ANQGSEA. The V end lost 1 base, the J end lost 0 bases, and 10 bases lay between the germline ends. The CDR3 sequence is 15 residues long. CDR3 nucleotide sequence: TGCAGCGTTGAAGGGACTAAAAACTCCTACAATGAGCAGTTCTTC. As protein: CSVEGTKNSYNEQFF.

The chain employs TRBV6-2 or TRBV6-3 and TRBJ1-5, with D unclear. The CDR3 has 16 residues. The germline CDR1 and CDR2 sequences are MNHEY and SVGEGT. V lost 3 bases and J 0 bases, leaving 12 bases between the germline ends. CDR3 sequence (DNA): TGTGCCAGCAGTTATTCCGGGGAATATAGCAATCAGCCCCAGCATTTT. Translating it yields CASSYSGEYSNQPQHF.

The chain is built from TRBV4-1 and TRBJ2-1; D is ambiguous. The germline CDR1 and CDR2 sequences are MGHRA and YSYEKL. Trimming stripped 0 bases from V and 9 bases from J, with 6 bases between. This CDR3 region has 12 residues. CDR3 coding DNA: TGCGCCAGCAGCCAAGAAGTAGGTGAGCAGTTCTTC. Translation gives CASSQEVGEQFF.

The J gene is TRBJ2-5, the V gene TRBV6-1; D is perhaps TRBD1 (6 bases). The CDR3 is 13 amino acids. In germline, CDR1 is MNHNS, CDR2 SASEGT. The V end lost 6 bases, the J end lost 4 bases, and 12 bases lay between the germline ends. The CDR3 region has the DNA TGTGCCAGCAGAGATACAGGGATAGAGACCCAGTACTTC. It yields the protein CASRDTGIETQYF.

This rearrangement joins TRBV3-1 to TRBJ1-1; tentative D call: TRBD1 (6 bases). Germline assignment: CDR1 LGHDT and CDR2 YNNKEL (reference sequence). V was trimmed by 4 bases and J by 10 bases, leaving 19 bases between them. The CDR3 contains 14 residues. Here the CDR3 reads CASSPLNPDSSAFF. The DNA for the CDR3 is TGTGCCAGCAGCCCACTTAATCCGGACAGTTCAGCTTTCTTT.

This clonotype was seen more than once but under ten times. This chain joins TRBV5-1 and TRBJ2-7; 9 positions agree with TRBD1. V trimming: 0 bases; J trimming: 2 bases; junction bases outside the gene matches: 9. The CDR3 runs 17 residues. Germline V gene lookup returns CDR1 SGHRS and CDR2 YFSETQ. CDR3 bases: TGCGCCAGCAGCTTGGTTCGGGGACAGGGTTTAGCCTACGAGCAGTACTTC. Translation gives CASSLVRGQGLAYEQYF.

This clonotype was observed a single time. The junction departs from germline at one end; a sequencing error may be responsible. J is TRBJ2-1 and V is TRBV5-1; D is unclear. Germline assignment: CDR1 SGHRS and CDR2 YFSETQ. This CDR3 has 15 amino acids. CDR3 protein: CASSPDHKTYNEQFF. CDR3 in DNA: TGCGCTAGCAGCCCCGACCATAAGACCTACAATGAGCAGTTCTTC.

The sample holds a few counts of this clonotype. CDR3 bases: TGTGCCAGCAGCTTGGCCAGGGGTAACCTAGCCAAAAACATTCAGTACTTC. Amino acid sequence: CASSLARGNLAKNIQYF. The V and J genes are TRBV5-6 and TRBJ2-4, with D perhaps matching TRBD1 (6 bases). V was cut by 0 bases and J by 0 bases, with 13 bases left in between. The CDR3 runs to 17 residues. Germline CDR1 and CDR2: SGHDT and YYEEEE.

The V gene is TRBV20-1, the J gene TRBJ1-5; D perhaps matches TRBD1 (5 bases). The CDR3 sequence is 12 residues long. Between the trimmed V and J ends, which lost 6 bases and 6 bases, there was a span of 12 bases. Per germline, CDR1 DFQATT and CDR2 SNEGSKA (reference sequence). The chain's CDR3 is CSAWRQSQPQHF. The CDR3 DNA reads as TGCAGTGCCTGGAGACAGAGTCAGCCCCAGCATTTT.

This clonotype was recorded a few times. The rearrangement links TRBV24-1 to TRBJ2-4; D is possibly TRBD1 (5 bases). Germline V gives CDR1 KGHDR, CDR2 SFDVKD. The CDR3 is 12 residues long. The V end was cut by 5 bases, the J end by 6 bases, with 7 bases between. The DNA for the CDR3 is TGTGCCACCAGTGCCACAGGAAACATTCAGTACTTC. Its translation: CATSATGNIQYF.

CDR3 DNA: TGTGCCAGCAGGGGCAGCGCAAACACCGGGGAGCTGTTTTTT. This codes for CASRGSANTGELFF. The chain recombines TRBV27 with TRBJ2-2; D not certain. V was pared by 6 bases and J by 2 bases, with 10 bases between. Germline-derived CDR1 and CDR2 are MNHEY and SMNVEV (reference sequence). The length of the CDR3 is 14 residues.

This chain uses TRBV7-2 with TRBJ2-7, with D possibly called TRBD1 or TRBD2 (6 bases each). Trimming removed 5 bases from V and 0 bases from J, with 20 bases in between. The V gene's germline CDR1 is SGHTA and CDR2 FQGNSA. This CDR3 spans 17 amino acids. The CDR3 coding sequence is TGTGCCAGCAGCCACCAAGGGGGGTTCGAAAGCTCCTACGAGCAGTACTTC. It translates to CASSHQGGFESSYEQYF.

J is TRBJ2-1 and V is TRBV20-1; D unresolved. The CDR3 runs to 13 residues. The germline gives CDR1 DFQATT, CDR2 SNEGSKA (reference sequence). V was clipped by 2 bases and J by 5 bases, with 10 bases between them. This CDR3 reads CSARLAQNNEQFF. The CDR3, as DNA: TGCAGTGCTAGATTAGCACAGAACAATGAGCAGTTCTTC.

The J gene is TRBJ1-1, the V gene TRBV11-2; D not certain. V was clipped by 6 bases and J by 1 base, with 9 bases between them. Germline assignment: CDR1 SGHAT and CDR2 FQNNGV. The CDR3 has 13 residues. The CDR3 reads CASRSVQNTEAFF. CDR3 bases: TGTGCCAGCAGGTCAGTACAGAACACTGAAGCTTTCTTT.

The chain carries TRBV1 and TRBJ2-1. TRBV1 is a pseudogene locus. This CDR3 has 13 residues. In DNA form, the CDR3 reads TGCACCAGCAGCCAAGATCCAGGAGATGAGCAGTTCTTC. Its protein is CTSSQDPGDEQFF.

The rearrangement joins TRBV6-1 to TRBJ2-5; 8 nucleotides match TRBD1. Germline lookup yields CDR1 MNHNS and CDR2 SASEGT. The CDR3 contains 15 residues. J lost 4 bases, V lost 1 base, and 5 bases had no gene match. The CDR3 sequence: CASSEDRGYRETQYF. The CDR3 DNA reads TGTGCCAGCAGTGAAGACAGGGGGTATCGAGAGACCCAGTACTTC.

CDR3 amino acids: CASSKGLLTGELFF. DNA for the CDR3: TGTGCCAGCAGCAAGGGACTGCTCACCGGGGAGCTGTTTTTT. The gene calls are TRBV6-1 and TRBJ2-2; D may be TRBD2 (6 bases). Trimming stripped 6 bases from V and 4 bases from J, with 12 bases between. CDR1 MNHNS and CDR2 SASEGT come from the germline V gene. CDR3 size: 14 residues.

The chain employs TRBV5-1 and TRBJ2-3; the D call may be TRBD1 or TRBD2 (6 bases each). Trimming shortened V by 3 bases and J by 3 bases, and 17 bases separated the two germline ends. This CDR3 region has 16 residues. Germline values: CDR1 SGHRS, CDR2 YFSETQ. The CDR3 protein is CASSSGGGPWTDTQYF. The DNA for the CDR3 is TGCGCCAGCAGCTCTGGTGGGGGGCCCTGGACAGATACGCAGTATTTT.

This clonotype was seen at least ten times. The rearrangement uses TRBV7-8 and TRBJ2-1; D may be TRBD2 (7 bases). Between the trimmed V and J ends, which lost 5 bases and 5 bases, there was a span of 13 bases. Germline CDR1 reads SGHVS; CDR2 reads FQNEAQ. The CDR3 sequence is 14 residues long. In DNA form, the CDR3 reads TGTGCCAGCAGCGAAGGGGGGGCGGACAATGAGCAGTTCTTC. Encoded protein: CASSEGGADNEQFF.